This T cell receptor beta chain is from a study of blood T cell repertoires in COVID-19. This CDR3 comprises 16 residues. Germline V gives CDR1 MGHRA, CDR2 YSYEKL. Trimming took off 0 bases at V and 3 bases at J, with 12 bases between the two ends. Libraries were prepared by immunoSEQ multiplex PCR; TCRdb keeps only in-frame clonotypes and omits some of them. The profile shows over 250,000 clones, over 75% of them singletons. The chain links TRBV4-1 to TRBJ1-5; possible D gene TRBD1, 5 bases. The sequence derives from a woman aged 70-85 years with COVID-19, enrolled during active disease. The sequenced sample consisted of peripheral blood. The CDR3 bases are TGCGCCAGCAGCCAAGATTCAGGGAGGACCAATCAGCCCCAGCATTTT. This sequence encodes CASSQDSGRTNQPQHF.